The rows below give T cell receptor beta chains drawn from one sample of a study of T cells expressing NK-cell markers. Reanalyzing the 5' RACE reads, TCRdb keeps one entry per CDR3 protein, without DNA. Its listing shows fewer than 25,000 distinct CDR3 sequences. Sequencing was performed on blood T cells: a sorted CD56 or NKG2C T cell subset, CD4+ or CD8+ T cells, or bulk PBMC T cells (not recorded which). The receptors come from a man aged 18-70 years in good health. The CDR3 runs from the conserved cysteine through the conserved F or W. Each record gives: J gene, V gene, CDR3 protein.

>TRBJ2-1|TRBV14
CASSRLSGGLGDEQFF
>TRBJ1-5|TRBV25-1
CASRETGFNQPQHF
>TRBJ2-7|TRBV9
CASSVAPGTGAYEQYF
>TRBJ2-6|TRBV11-2
CASSPTYRDSGANVLTF
>TRBJ2-3|TRBV6-5
CASSSAESTDTQYF
>TRBJ2-3|TRBV12-3/TRBV12-4
CASSFLASTDTQYF
>TRBJ2-7|TRBV19
CASSTPGQTYEQYF
>TRBJ2-1|TRBV9
CASSVDSGRAREQFF
>TRBJ2-1|TRBV6-5
CASSYSMRGGPDEQFF
>TRBJ1-1|TRBV7-2
CASSSGQNTEAFF
>TRBJ1-1|TRBV20-1
CSANHNTEAFF
>TRBJ1-1|TRBV12-3/TRBV12-4
CASSSPGQGRAFF
>TRBJ2-7|TRBV19
CASSLSQGYEQYF
>TRBJ1-2|TRBV2
CAKDKVGLYGYTF
>TRBJ2-3|TRBV27
CASSLSLEAGERADTQYF
>TRBJ2-1|TRBV9
CASSPLQGYNEQFF
>TRBJ2-1|TRBV7-2
CASSRTSGKGNEQFF
>TRBJ1-3|TRBV3-1
CASSPRKGTGNTIYF
>TRBJ2-7|TRBV7-2
CASSLMAGGPYEQYF
>TRBJ1-1|TRBV27
CASSVTGTNTEAFF
>TRBJ1-1|TRBV27
CASSLWGSPNTEAFF
>TRBJ2-4|TRBV24-1
CATSDSTKAKNIQYF
>TRBJ2-3|TRBV5-4
CASSAGGYPTDTQYF
>TRBJ2-1|TRBV7-8
CASSLQGGLHNEQFF
>TRBJ2-2|TRBV9
CASSVASGELFF
>TRBJ2-1|TRBV4-1
CASSLTPQGAGGNEQFF
>TRBJ1-2|TRBV6-6
CASSRGGGYTF
>TRBJ2-7|TRBV4-2
CASSQEVRGQGYEQYF
>TRBJ2-5|TRBV28
CASSYSQETQYF
>TRBJ2-7|TRBV6-1
CASSEFVGYEQYF
>TRBJ2-3|TRBV6-1
CASMWSSDLSTDTQYF
>TRBJ2-5|TRBV7-2
CASSSTGRETQYF